This T cell receptor beta chain appears in the sequencing data of a study of Ad26.COV2.S vaccination and SARS-CoV-2 variants. About the research overall: Participants got Ad26.COV2.S intramuscularly, once or twice 56 days apart. Study-wide points: Placebo recipients trailed vaccine recipients in spike-specific TCR breadth. Vaccinees reportedly had broad spike-specific CD8+ and CD4+ T cell responses.

Treatment indicated: roughly 18 received Ad26.COV2.S at low or high dose, single or two shots; about 5 received placebo; per-sample allocation not given. Day 63 following the first vaccine or placebo injection was when the samples were taken. An adult donor aged 18-55 years was enrolled in Boston. Turning to this clone: Its antigen is undetermined.

The ends lost 1 base at V and 2 bases at J; junction bases unmatched: 2. Germline V CDR1 and CDR2: MNHEY, SVGAGI. The CDR3 totals 15 residues. Using immunoSEQ multiplex PCR, the repertoire was profiled, and TCRdb retains in-frame clones only, with some absent. The table has around 500,000 clones, 70% to 90% seen once; the top ten hold about 1.5%. This material consisted of peripheral blood, taken in a trial of Ad26.COV2.S vaccine versus placebo. The rearrangement joins TRBV6-5 to TRBJ2-5, with TRBD2 identical over 9 bases. This receptor was identified in a person aged 18 to 65 who received the Ad26.COV2.S COVID-19 vaccine or a placebo. This CDR3 is CASSYFTSGQETQYF. The DNA for the CDR3 is TGTGCCAGCAGTTACTTCACTAGCGGGCAAGAGACCCAGTACTTC.